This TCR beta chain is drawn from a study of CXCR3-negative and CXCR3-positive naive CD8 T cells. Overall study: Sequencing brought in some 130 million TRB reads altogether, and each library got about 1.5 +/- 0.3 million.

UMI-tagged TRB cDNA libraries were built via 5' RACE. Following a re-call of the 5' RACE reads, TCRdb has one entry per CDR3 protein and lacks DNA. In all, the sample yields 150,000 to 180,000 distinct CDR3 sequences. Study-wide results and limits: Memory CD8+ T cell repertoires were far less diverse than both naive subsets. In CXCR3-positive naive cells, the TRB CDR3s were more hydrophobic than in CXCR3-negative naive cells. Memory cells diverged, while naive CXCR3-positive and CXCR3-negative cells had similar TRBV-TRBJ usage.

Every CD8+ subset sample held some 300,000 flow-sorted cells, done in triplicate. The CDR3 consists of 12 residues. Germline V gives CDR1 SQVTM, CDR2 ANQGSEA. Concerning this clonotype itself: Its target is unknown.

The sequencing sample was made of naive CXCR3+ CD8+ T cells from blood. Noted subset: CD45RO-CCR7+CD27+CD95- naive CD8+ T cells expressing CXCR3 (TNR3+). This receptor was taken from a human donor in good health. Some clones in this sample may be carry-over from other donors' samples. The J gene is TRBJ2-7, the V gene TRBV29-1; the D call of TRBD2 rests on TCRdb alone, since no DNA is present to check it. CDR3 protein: CSGLAGEDEQYF.